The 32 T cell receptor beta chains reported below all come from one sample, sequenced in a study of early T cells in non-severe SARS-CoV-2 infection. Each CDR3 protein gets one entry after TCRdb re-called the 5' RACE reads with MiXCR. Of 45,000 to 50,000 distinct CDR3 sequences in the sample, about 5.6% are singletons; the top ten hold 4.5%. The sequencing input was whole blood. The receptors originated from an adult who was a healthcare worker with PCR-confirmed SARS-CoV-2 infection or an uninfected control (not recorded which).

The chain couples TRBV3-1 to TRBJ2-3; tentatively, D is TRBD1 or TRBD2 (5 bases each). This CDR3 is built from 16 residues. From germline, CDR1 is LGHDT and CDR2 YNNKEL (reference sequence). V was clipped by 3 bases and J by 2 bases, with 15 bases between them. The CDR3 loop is CASSHTGTPLTDTQYF. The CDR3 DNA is TGTGCCAGCAGCCATACCGGGACCCCCCTCACAGATACGCAGTATTTT.

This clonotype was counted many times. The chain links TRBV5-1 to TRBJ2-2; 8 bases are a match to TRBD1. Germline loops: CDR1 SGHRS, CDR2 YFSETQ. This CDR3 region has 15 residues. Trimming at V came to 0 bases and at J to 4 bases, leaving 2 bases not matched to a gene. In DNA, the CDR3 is TGCGCCAGCAGCTTGGACAGGGGGTCCACCGGGGAGCTGTTTTTT. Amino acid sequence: CASSLDRGSTGELFF.

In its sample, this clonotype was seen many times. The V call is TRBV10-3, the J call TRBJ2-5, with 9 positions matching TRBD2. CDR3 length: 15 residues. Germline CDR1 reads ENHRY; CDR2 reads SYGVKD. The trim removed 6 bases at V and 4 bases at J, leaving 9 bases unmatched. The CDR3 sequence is CAISGGLAELETQYF. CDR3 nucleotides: TGTGCCATCAGCGGGGGACTAGCAGAGCTAGAGACCCAGTACTTC.

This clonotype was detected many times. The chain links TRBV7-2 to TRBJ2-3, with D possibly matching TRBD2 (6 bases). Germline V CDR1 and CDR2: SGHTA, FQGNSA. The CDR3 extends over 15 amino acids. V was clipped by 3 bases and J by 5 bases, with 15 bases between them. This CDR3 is CASSLAGSRRDTQYF. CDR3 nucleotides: TGTGCCAGCAGCTTGGCGGGGAGCAGGAGAGATACGCAGTATTTT. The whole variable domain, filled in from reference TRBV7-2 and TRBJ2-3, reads GAGVSQSPSNKVTEKGKDVELRCDPISGHTALYWYRQSLGQGLEFLIYFQGNSAPDKSGLPSDRFSAERTGGSVSTLTIQRTQQEDSAVYLCASSLAGSRRDTQYFGPGTRLTVL.

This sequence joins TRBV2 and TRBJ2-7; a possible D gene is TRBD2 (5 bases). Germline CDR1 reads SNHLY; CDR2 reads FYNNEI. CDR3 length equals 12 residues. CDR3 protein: CVRRTSPDEQYF. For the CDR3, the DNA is TGTGTCCGCCGAACTAGTCCCGACGAGCAGTACTTC.

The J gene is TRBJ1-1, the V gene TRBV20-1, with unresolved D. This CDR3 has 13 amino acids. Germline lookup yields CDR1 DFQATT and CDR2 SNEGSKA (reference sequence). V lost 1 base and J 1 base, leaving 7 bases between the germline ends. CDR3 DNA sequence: TGCAGTGCTAGAGGAAACGGGAACACTGAAGCTTTCTTT. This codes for CSARGNGNTEAFF.

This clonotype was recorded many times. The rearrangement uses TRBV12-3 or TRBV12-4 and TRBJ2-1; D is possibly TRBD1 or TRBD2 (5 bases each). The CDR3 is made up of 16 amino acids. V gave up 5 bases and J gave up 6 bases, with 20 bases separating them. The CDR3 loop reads CASSPDLGEYINEQFF. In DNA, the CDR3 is TGTGCCAGCAGTCCCGATTTGGGGGAGTATATCAATGAGCAGTTCTTC.

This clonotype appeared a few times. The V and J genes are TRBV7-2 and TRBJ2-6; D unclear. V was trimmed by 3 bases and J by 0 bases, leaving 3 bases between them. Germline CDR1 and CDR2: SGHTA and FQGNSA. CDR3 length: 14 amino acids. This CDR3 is CASSLDSGANVLTF. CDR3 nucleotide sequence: TGTGCCAGCAGCTTGGACTCTGGGGCCAACGTCCTGACTTTC.

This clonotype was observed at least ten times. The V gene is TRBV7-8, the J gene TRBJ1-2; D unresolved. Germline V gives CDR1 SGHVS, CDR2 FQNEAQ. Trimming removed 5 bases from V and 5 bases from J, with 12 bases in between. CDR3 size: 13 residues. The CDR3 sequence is CASSPVPGYGYTF. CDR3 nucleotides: TGTGCCAGCAGCCCCGTCCCGGGATATGGCTACACCTTC.

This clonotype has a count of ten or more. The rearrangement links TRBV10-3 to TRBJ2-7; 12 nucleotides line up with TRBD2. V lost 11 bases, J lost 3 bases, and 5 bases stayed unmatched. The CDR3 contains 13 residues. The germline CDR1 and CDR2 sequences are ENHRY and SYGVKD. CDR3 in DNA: TGTGCCTCGACGACTAGCGGGGGCTACGAGCAGTACTTC. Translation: CASTTSGGYEQYF.

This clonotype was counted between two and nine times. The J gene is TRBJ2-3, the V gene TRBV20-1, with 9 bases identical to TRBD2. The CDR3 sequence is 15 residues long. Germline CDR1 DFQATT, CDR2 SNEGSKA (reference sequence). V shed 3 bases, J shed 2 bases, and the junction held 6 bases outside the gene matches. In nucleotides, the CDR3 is TGCAGTGCTAGTGTGACTAGCGGATACACAGATACGCAGTATTTT. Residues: CSASVTSGYTDTQYF.

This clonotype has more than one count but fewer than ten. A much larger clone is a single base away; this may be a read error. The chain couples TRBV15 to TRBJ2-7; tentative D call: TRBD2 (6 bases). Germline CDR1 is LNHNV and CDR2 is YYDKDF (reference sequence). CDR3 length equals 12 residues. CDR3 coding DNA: TGTGTCACCTCGGAGGGTTCCTACGAGCAGTACTTC. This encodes CVTSEGSYEQYF.

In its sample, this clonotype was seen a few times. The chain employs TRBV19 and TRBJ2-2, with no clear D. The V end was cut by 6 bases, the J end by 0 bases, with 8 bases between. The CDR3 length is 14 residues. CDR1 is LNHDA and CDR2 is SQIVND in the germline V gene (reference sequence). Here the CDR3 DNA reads TGTGCCAGTAGGGGCGCCGCGAACACCGGGGAGCTGTTTTTT. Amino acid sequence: CASRGAANTGELFF. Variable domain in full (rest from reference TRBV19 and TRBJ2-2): DGGITQSPKYLFRKEGQNVTLSCEQNLNHDAMYWYRQDPGQGLRLIYYSQIVNDFQKGDIAEGYSVSREKKESFPLTVTSAQKNPTAFYLCASRGAANTGELFFGEGSRLTVL.

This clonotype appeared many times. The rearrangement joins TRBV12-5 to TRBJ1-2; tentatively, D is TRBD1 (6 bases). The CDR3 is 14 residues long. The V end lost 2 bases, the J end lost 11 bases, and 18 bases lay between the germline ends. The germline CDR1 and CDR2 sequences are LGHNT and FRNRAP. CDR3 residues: CASGLLLGEGEYTF. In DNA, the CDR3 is TGTGCTAGTGGTTTGCTCCTAGGGGAGGGGGAGTACACCTTC. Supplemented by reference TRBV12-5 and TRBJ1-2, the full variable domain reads DARVTQTPRHKVTEMGQEVTMRCQPILGHNTVFWYRQTMMQGLELLAYFRNRAPLDDSGMPKDRFSAEMPDATLATLKIQPSEPRDSAVYFCASGLLLGEGEYTFGSGTRLTVV.

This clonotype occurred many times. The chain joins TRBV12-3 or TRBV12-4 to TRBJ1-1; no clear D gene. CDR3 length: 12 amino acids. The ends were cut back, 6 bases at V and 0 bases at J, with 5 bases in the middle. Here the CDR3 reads CASSLVNTEAFF. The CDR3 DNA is TGTGCCAGCAGCCTCGTGAACACTGAAGCTTTCTTT.

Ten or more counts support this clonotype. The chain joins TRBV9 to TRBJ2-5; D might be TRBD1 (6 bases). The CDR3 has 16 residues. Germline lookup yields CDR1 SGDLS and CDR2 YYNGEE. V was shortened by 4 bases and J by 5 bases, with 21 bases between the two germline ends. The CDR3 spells CASSQADGQGKETQYF. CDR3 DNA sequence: TGTGCCAGCAGCCAAGCGGATGGTCAGGGGAAGGAGACCCAGTACTTC.

The CDR3 loop is CASSSGPSIQYF. CDR3 sequence (DNA): TGTGCCAGCAGCTCGGGACCTTCCATTCAGTACTTC. The chain employs TRBV7-2 and TRBJ2-4, with D perhaps being TRBD1 or TRBD2 (5 bases each). This CDR3 has 12 amino acids. V lost 4 bases and J lost 9, with 10 bases in between. Germline assignment: CDR1 SGHTA and CDR2 FQGNSA. Combining the CDR3 with reference TRBV7-2 and TRBJ2-4 gives the whole variable domain GAGVSQSPSNKVTEKGKDVELRCDPISGHTALYWYRQSLGQGLEFLIYFQGNSAPDKSGLPSDRFSAERTGGSVSTLTIQRTQQEDSAVYLCASSSGPSIQYFGAGTRLSVL.

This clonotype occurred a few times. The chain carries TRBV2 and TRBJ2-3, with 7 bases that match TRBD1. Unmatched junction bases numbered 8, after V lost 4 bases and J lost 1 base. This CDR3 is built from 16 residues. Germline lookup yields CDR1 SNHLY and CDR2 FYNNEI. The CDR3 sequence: CASSVLWDSGTDTQYF. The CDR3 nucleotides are TGTGCCAGCAGTGTCCTGTGGGACAGCGGCACAGATACGCAGTATTTT.

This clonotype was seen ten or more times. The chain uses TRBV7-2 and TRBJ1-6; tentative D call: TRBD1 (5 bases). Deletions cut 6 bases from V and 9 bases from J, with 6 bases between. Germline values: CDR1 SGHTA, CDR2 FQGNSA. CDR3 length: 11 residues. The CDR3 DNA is TGTGCCAGCAGTCAGGGTTCACCCCTCCACTTT. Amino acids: CASSQGSPLHF.

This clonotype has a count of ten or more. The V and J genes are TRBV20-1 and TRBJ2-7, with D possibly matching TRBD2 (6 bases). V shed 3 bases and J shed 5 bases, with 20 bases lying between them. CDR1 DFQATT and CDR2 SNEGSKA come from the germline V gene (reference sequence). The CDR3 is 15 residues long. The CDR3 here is CSAREGGTPRNEQYF. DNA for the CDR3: TGCAGTGCTAGGGAAGGAGGGACGCCCAGGAACGAGCAGTACTTC.

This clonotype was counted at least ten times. The CDR3 is CASSPRGQGAYEQYF. The CDR3 DNA follows: TGTGCCAGCAGTCCCCGTGGACAGGGGGCGTACGAGCAGTACTTC. The rearrangement joins TRBV6-2 or TRBV6-3 to TRBJ2-7; TRBD1 agrees at 11 bases. The V gene end was trimmed by 5 bases and the J gene end by 4 bases; junction bases not matched to a gene: 7. CDR1 is MNHEY, CDR2 SVGEGT, per germline. CDR3 length: 15 amino acids.

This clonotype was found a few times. The CDR3 loop is CASSHWTSGNEKLFF. In nucleotides, the CDR3 is TGTGCCAGCAGCCATTGGACAAGCGGGAATGAAAAACTGTTTTTT. J is TRBJ1-4 and V is TRBV3-1, with a weak D call TRBD1 (5 bases). Trimming pared 3 bases from V and 5 bases from J, leaving 13 bases between. The CDR3 is made up of 15 amino acids. Per germline, CDR1 LGHDT and CDR2 YNNKEL (reference sequence).

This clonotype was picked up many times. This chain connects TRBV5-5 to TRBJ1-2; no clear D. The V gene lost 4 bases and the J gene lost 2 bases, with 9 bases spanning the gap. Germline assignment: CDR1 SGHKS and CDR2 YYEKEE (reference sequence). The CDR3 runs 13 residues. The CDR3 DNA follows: TGTGCCAGCAGCCCTGACACCAACTATGGCTACACCTTC. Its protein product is CASSPDTNYGYTF.

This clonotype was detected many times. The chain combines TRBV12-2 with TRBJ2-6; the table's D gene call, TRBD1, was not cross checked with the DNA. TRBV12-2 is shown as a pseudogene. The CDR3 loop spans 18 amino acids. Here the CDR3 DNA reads TGTGCAAGTCGCCGCGACAGGGAAGCGCTCTCTGGGGCCAACGTCCTGACTTTC. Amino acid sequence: CASRRDREALSGANVLTF.

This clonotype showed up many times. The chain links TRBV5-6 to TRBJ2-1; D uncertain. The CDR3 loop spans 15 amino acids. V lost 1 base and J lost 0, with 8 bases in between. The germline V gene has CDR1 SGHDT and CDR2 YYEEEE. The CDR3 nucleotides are TGTGCCAGCAGCTTGCCACCGAGCTCCTACAATGAGCAGTTCTTC. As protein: CASSLPPSSYNEQFF.

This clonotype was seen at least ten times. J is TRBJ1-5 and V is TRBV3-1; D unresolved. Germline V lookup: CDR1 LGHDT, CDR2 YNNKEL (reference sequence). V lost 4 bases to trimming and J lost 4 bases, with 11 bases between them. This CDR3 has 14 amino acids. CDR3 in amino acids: CASSPLGSNQPQHF. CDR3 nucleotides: TGTGCCAGCAGCCCCCTGGGGTCAAATCAGCCCCAGCATTTT. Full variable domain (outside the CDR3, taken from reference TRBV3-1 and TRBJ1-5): DTAVSQTPKYLVTQMGNDKSIKCEQNLGHDTMYWYKQDSKKFLKIMFSYNNKELIINETVPNRFSPKSPDKAHLNLHINSLELGDSAVYFCASSPLGSNQPQHFGDGTRLSIL.

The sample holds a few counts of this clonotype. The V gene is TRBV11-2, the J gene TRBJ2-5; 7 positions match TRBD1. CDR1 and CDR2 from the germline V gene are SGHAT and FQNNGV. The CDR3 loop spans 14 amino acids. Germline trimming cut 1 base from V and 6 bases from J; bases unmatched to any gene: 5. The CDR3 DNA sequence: TGTGCCAGCAGCTTAGCAGGGGGAAAGCAGACCCAGTACTTC. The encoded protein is CASSLAGGKQTQYF.

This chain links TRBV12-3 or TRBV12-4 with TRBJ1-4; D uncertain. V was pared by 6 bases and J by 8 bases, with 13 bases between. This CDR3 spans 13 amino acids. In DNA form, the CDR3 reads TGTGCCAGCAGCCTTAACATGGGGGAAAAACTGTTTTTT. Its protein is CASSLNMGEKLFF.

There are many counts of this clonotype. This CDR3 is CASGAQGVSSYEQYF. As DNA, the CDR3 is TGTGCCAGCGGCGCTCAGGGGGTAAGCTCCTACGAGCAGTACTTC. The chain links TRBV27 to TRBJ2-7, with 7 positions matching TRBD1. CDR3 size: 15 residues. In germline, CDR1 is MNHEY, CDR2 SMNVEV (reference sequence). The V and J ends lost 8 bases and 0 bases, in that order; junction bases with no gene match: 10.

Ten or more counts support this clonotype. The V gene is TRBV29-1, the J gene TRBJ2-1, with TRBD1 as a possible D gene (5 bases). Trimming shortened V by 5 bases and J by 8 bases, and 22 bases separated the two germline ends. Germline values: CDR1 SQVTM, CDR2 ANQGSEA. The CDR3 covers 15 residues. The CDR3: CSVLGGDRGYDEQFF. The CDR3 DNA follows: TGCAGCGTTTTGGGTGGAGATAGGGGTTACGATGAGCAGTTCTTC.

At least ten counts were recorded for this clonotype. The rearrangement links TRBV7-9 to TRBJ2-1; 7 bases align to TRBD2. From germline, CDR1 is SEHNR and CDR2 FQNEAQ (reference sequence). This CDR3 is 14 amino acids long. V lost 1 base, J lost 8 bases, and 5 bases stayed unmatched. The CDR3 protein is CASSLGTRIYEQFF. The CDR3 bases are TGTGCCAGCAGCTTAGGGACTAGAATTTATGAGCAGTTCTTC.

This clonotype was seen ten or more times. CDR3 loop: CASSRTGPGGAFF. The DNA for the CDR3 is TGTGCCAGCAGCCGTACAGGGCCCGGGGGAGCTTTCTTT. The J gene is TRBJ1-1, the V gene TRBV12-3 or TRBV12-4, with a weak D call TRBD1 (6 bases). The V and J ends lost 6 bases and 10 bases respectively, with 18 bases between them. The CDR3 covers 13 residues.